These T cell receptor beta chains were read from a single sample in a study of blood T cell repertoires in COVID-19. Some clones are missing from TCRdb's copy, which holds only in-frame ones; the method was immunoSEQ multiplex PCR. Of about 170,000 clones listed, about 85% are singletons. Sequenced sample: peripheral blood. These receptors were obtained from a man aged 60-69 years who had recovered from COVID-19. The CDR3 runs from the conserved cysteine through the conserved F or W. The D gene is left open where the match is weak. Only some rows state a clone size, as once, few, many or a class for expanded clones.

v_call,d_call,clone_size,j_call,cdr3_aa,cdr3_nt
TRBV6-5,NA,NA,TRBJ1-1,CASSPRAQRGAEAFF,TGTGCCAGCAGTCCCCGGGCTCAACGGGGAGCTGAAGCTTTCTTT
TRBV6-5,TRBD1,NA,TRBJ1-1,CASSYGRGVEAFF,TGTGCCAGCAGTTACGGCAGGGGGGTTGAAGCTTTCTTT
TRBV6-5,TRBD2,NA,TRBJ2-7,CASRLLAGYEQYF,TGTGCCAGCAGGCTACTAGCGGGTTACGAGCAGTACTTC
TRBV7-3,TRBD2,NA,TRBJ2-3,CASSPSLAGGPDTQYF,TGTGCCAGCAGCCCCTCACTAGCGGGGGGGCCAGATACGCAGTATTTT
TRBV29-1,NA,few,TRBJ1-2,CSATQESPNYGYTF,TGCAGCGCGACGCAAGAGTCTCCTAACTATGGCTACACCTTC
TRBV11-1,TRBD1,NA,TRBJ2-1,CASNLGGQGAYEQFF,TGTGCCAGCAACTTGGGGGGACAGGGGGCCTATGAGCAGTTCTTC
TRBV4-2,NA,NA,TRBJ2-5,CASSQGGARVETQYF,TGTGCCAGCAGCCAAGGCGGGGCGCGAGTGGAGACCCAGTACTTC
TRBV19,TRBD2,NA,TRBJ2-1,CASSISSGGNNEQFF,TGTGCCAGTAGTATTTCCAGCGGGGGGAACAATGAGCAGTTCTTC
TRBV24-1,TRBD1,NA,TRBJ2-1,CATSDPGTGRLTINVYNEQFF,TGTGCCACCAGTGACCCTGGGACAGGTCGGCTCACAATAAACGTATACAATGAGCAGTTCTTC
TRBV11-3,TRBD1,NA,TRBJ2-7,CASSSTGTGNEQYF,TGTGCCAGCAGTTCGACCGGGACAGGGAACGAGCAGTACTTC
TRBV5-8,NA,NA,TRBJ1-5,CASSHGGGRGVDQPQHF,TGTGCCAGCAGCCACGGGGGGGGGCGCGGGGTCGATCAGCCCCAGCATTTT
TRBV4-2,TRBD1,NA,TRBJ1-1,CASSQETGRREAFF,TGTGCCAGCAGCCAGGAGACAGGGCGTAGGGAAGCTTTCTTT
TRBV5-4,TRBD1,NA,TRBJ2-7,CASNFDRGHDEQYF,TGTGCCAGCAACTTCGACAGGGGGCACGACGAGCAGTACTTC
TRBV7-2,TRBD1,NA,TRBJ2-7,CASSFRDRTYEQYF,TGTGCCAGCAGCTTCAGGGACAGGACCTACGAGCAGTACTTC
TRBV7-8,NA,NA,TRBJ2-2,CASSLGDNTGELFF,TGTGCCAGCAGCTTGGGAGATAACACCGGGGAGCTGTTTTTT
TRBV2,NA,NA,TRBJ2-4,CASSEGVKWNIQYF,TGTGCCAGTTCAGAGGGGGTTAAGTGGAACATTCAGTACTTC
TRBV11-3,TRBD1,NA,TRBJ1-2,CASSTPTGAGYTF,TGTGCCAGCAGCACCCCGACAGGGGCCGGCTACACCTTC
TRBV5-4,NA,NA,TRBJ2-5,CASRVLAQETQYF,TGTGCCAGCAGGGTACTAGCCCAAGAGACCCAGTACTTC
TRBV30,TRBD2,NA,TRBJ2-3,CAGRGGTDTQYF,TGTGCCGGGCGGGGGGGCACAGATACGCAGTATTTT
TRBV7-6,TRBD2,NA,TRBJ2-3,CASSLGPSGRTDTQYF,TGTGCCAGCAGCTTAGGTCCTAGCGGTCGCACAGATACGCAGTATTTT
TRBV27,NA,NA,TRBJ2-2,CASSLMTRRGLTGELFF,TGTGCCAGCAGTTTAATGACTAGGCGGGGACTGACCGGGGAGCTGTTTTTT
TRBV11-1,TRBD2,few,TRBJ2-5,CASSLGTSGGAQYF,TGTGCCAGCAGCTTAGGGACTAGCGGGGGGGCCCAGTACTTC
TRBV2,NA,NA,TRBJ1-4,CASSEAADEKLFF,TGTGCCAGCAGTGAAGCTGCGGATGAAAAACTGTTTTTT
TRBV5-5,NA,NA,TRBJ1-1,CASSRGARGGHTEAFF,TGTGCCAGCAGCCGAGGGGCCAGGGGCGGGCACACTGAAGCTTTCTTT
TRBV12-3/TRBV12-4,TRBD2,NA,TRBJ2-2,CASSFRGVGELFF,TGTGCCAGCAGTTTCCGGGGGGTCGGGGAGCTGTTTTTT
TRBV11-2,NA,NA,TRBJ2-5,CASTQGGGGTETQYF,TGTGCCAGCACCCAAGGGGGCGGGGGGACAGAGACCCAGTACTTC
TRBV27,NA,NA,TRBJ2-3,CASSPRGFWDSSTDTQYF,TGTGCCAGCAGTCCACGGGGATTTTGGGATTCTAGCACAGATACGCAGTATTTT
TRBV7-6,TRBD1,NA,TRBJ2-2,CASSFGGQGFGGELFF,TGTGCCAGCAGCTTCGGGGGACAGGGATTTGGCGGGGAGCTGTTTTTT
TRBV24-1,TRBD1,few,TRBJ2-1,CATSDPGQGYEQFF,TGTGCCACCAGTGACCCTGGACAGGGGTACGAGCAGTTCTTC
TRBV7-9,NA,NA,TRBJ1-1,CASSALVNTEAFF,TGTGCCAGCAGCGCGCTAGTGAACACTGAAGCTTTCTTT
TRBV9,NA,few,TRBJ2-3,CASSPTRAADTQYF,TGTGCCAGCAGCCCAACCAGGGCGGCAGATACGCAGTATTTT
TRBV27,NA,NA,TRBJ2-2,CASSPFFPLTGGTGELFF,TGTGCCAGCAGTCCATTTTTCCCCCTGACAGGCGGAACCGGGGAGCTGTTTTTT
TRBV2,NA,NA,TRBJ2-7,CASSVLSEQYF,TGTGCCAGCAGTGTCCTCAGCGAGCAGTACTTC
TRBV4-3,TRBD1,NA,TRBJ1-2,CASSHGQGEMGGYTF,TGCGCCAGCAGCCACGGACAGGGTGAAATGGGTGGCTACACCTTC
TRBV19,TRBD1,NA,TRBJ1-1,CASSEQGASTEAFF,TGTGCCAGTAGTGAACAGGGGGCGAGCACTGAAGCTTTCTTT
TRBV7-2,TRBD1,NA,TRBJ2-7,CASSPDRGYEQYF,TGTGCCAGCAGCCCGGACAGGGGCTACGAGCAGTACTTC
TRBV3-1/TRBV3-2,TRBD2,NA,TRBJ2-1,CASSRGLAGLGGQFF,TGTGCCAGCAGCCGGGGACTAGCGGGGCTGGGGGGGCAGTTCTTC
TRBV3-1/TRBV3-2,NA,NA,TRBJ1-3,CASSQTGDGGNTIYF,TGTGCCAGCAGCCAAACGGGGGACGGTGGAAACACCATATATTTT
TRBV4-2,TRBD2,NA,TRBJ2-2,CASSHSGGQMNTGELFF,TGTGCCAGCAGCCATAGCGGGGGGCAAATGAACACCGGGGAGCTGTTTTTT
TRBV20-1,TRBD2,NA,TRBJ2-2,CSASFSRLAGLGAGELFF,TGCAGTGCTAGTTTTAGCAGACTAGCGGGGCTCGGAGCCGGGGAGCTGTTTTTT
TRBV5-6,TRBD1,NA,TRBJ2-7,CASSRPGQAGYEQYF,TGTGCCAGCAGCAGGCCGGGACAGGCTGGGTACGAGCAGTACTTC
TRBV4-2,TRBD1,many,TRBJ1-1,CASSQLKGGTGNTEAFF,TGTGCCAGCAGCCAACTAAAGGGAGGGACAGGGAACACTGAAGCTTTCTTT
TRBV6-6,TRBD2,NA,TRBJ2-2,CASNGGGNTGELFF,TGTGCCAGCAACGGCGGGGGGAACACCGGGGAGCTGTTTTTT
TRBV27,TRBD1,few,TRBJ2-2,CASSLGGTGIAGELFF,TGTGCCAGCAGTTTAGGTGGGACAGGGATCGCCGGGGAGCTGTTTTTT
TRBV2,NA,NA,TRBJ1-6,CASRSRSGAGSPLHF,TGTGCCAGCAGATCGCGGTCAGGAGCGGGTTCACCCCTCCACTTT
TRBV6-5,TRBD1,once,TRBJ1-2,CASSYSGTGVYGYTF,TGTGCCAGCAGTTACTCGGGAACAGGGGTTTATGGCTACACCTTC
TRBV12-3/TRBV12-4,NA,NA,TRBJ1-2,CASSFQGPDGYTF,TGTGCCAGCAGTTTCCAGGGGCCGGATGGCTACACCTTC
TRBV7-9,TRBD1,NA,TRBJ2-5,CASSSTPDRWGETQYF,TGTGCCAGCAGCTCAACCCCGGACAGGTGGGGGGAGACCCAGTACTTC
TRBV7-2,NA,NA,TRBJ2-7,CASSLWQGPYEQYF,TGTGCCAGCAGCTTATGGCAGGGGCCCTACGAGCAGTACTTC
TRBV13,NA,few,TRBJ2-7,CASSGGALYEQYF,TGTGCCAGCAGCGGCGGGGCCCTCTACGAGCAGTACTTC
TRBV27,TRBD1,NA,TRBJ1-6,CASSLLTGRFSSPLHF,TGTGCCAGCAGTTTATTGACAGGGAGGTTTAGCTCACCCCTCCACTTT
TRBV18,TRBD1,NA,TRBJ1-6,CASSPRGQGDSPLHF,TGTGCCAGCTCACCCAGGGGGCAGGGGGATTCACCCCTCCACTTT
TRBV7-2,NA,NA,TRBJ1-3,CASHRVVEYTIYF,TGTGCCAGCCACAGGGTGGTGGAGTACACCATATATTTT
TRBV14,NA,NA,TRBJ1-6,CASSQRQNSPLHF,TGTGCCAGCAGCCAAAGACAGAATTCACCCCTCCACTTT
TRBV27,NA,NA,TRBJ1-5,CATGDPSNQPQHF,TGTGCCACCGGAGACCCTAGCAATCAGCCCCAGCATTTT
TRBV15,NA,NA,TRBJ2-2,CATSRDPSGIGELFF,TGTGCCACCAGCAGAGATCCTTCAGGGATCGGGGAGCTGTTTTTT
TRBV7-8,NA,NA,TRBJ1-2,CASSPTGKTYTF,TGTGCCAGCAGCCCCACAGGGAAAACCTACACCTTC
TRBV18,TRBD1,NA,TRBJ1-5,CASSPAGGEPQHF,TGTGCCAGCTCACCCGCAGGGGGTGAGCCCCAGCATTTT
TRBV3-1/TRBV3-2,TRBD1,NA,TRBJ2-2,CASSQAGTGKTGELFF,TGTGCCAGCAGCCAGGCCGGGACAGGGAAAACGGGGGAGCTGTTTTTT